The rows below give T cell receptor beta chains drawn from one sample of a study of pediatric ulcerative colitis. The data were produced by immunoSEQ multiplex PCR, yet TCRdb's version contains in-frame clones alone and is incomplete. Of 64,000 or so clones in the sample, about three quarters were seen once. Sample: blood. The receptors were gathered from a boy younger than 18 with moderate ulcerative colitis. The CDR3 runs from the conserved cysteine through the conserved F or W. Fields, in order: D gene, CDR3 length, V gene, J gene, clone size, CDR3 protein, CDR3 DNA. D genes are given only for firm matches. Clone size, where shown, is once, few, many, or a class for clones that have expanded.

d_call: .
cdr3_length: 13
v_call: TRBV2
j_call: TRBJ2-5
clone_size: .
cdr3_aa: CASRDWEGGAQYF
cdr3_nt: TGTGCCAGCAGGGACTGGGAAGGGGGGGCCCAGTACTTC

d_call: .
cdr3_length: 14
v_call: TRBV29-1
j_call: TRBJ2-7
clone_size: .
cdr3_aa: CSVGWDRGAYEQYF
cdr3_nt: TGCAGCGTAGGTTGGGACCGCGGCGCCTACGAGCAGTACTTC

d_call: .
cdr3_length: 14
v_call: TRBV2
j_call: TRBJ2-7
clone_size: .
cdr3_aa: CAPSSIPGTYEQYF
cdr3_nt: TGTGCTCCCAGCTCGATCCCAGGGACCTACGAGCAGTACTTC

d_call: TRBD2
cdr3_length: 14
v_call: TRBV7-9
j_call: TRBJ2-3
clone_size: .
cdr3_aa: CASSLRGDTDTQYF
cdr3_nt: TGTGCCAGCAGCTTACGGGGGGACACAGATACGCAGTATTTT

d_call: .
cdr3_length: 14
v_call: TRBV6-1
j_call: TRBJ1-3
clone_size: .
cdr3_aa: CASGPVFSGNTIYF
cdr3_nt: TGTGCCAGCGGCCCTGTCTTCTCTGGAAACACCATATATTTT

d_call: .
cdr3_length: 17
v_call: TRBV4-1
j_call: TRBJ1-3
clone_size: .
cdr3_aa: CASSQRTSRTSGNTIYF
cdr3_nt: TGCGCCAGCAGCCAACGGACATCACGAACATCTGGAAACACCATATATTTT

d_call: .
cdr3_length: 20
v_call: TRBV5-5
j_call: TRBJ1-2
clone_size: .
cdr3_aa: CASSLARRPGDKHNNYGYTF
cdr3_nt: TGTGCCAGCAGCTTGGCAAGACGCCCCGGGGACAAGCACAATAACTATGGCTACACCTTC

d_call: .
cdr3_length: 12
v_call: TRBV30
j_call: TRBJ1-2
clone_size: .
cdr3_aa: CAWSNANYGYTF
cdr3_nt: TGTGCCTGGAGTAACGCTAACTATGGCTACACCTTC

d_call: .
cdr3_length: 15
v_call: TRBV7-8
j_call: TRBJ1-2
clone_size: .
cdr3_aa: CASSPGEGWYYGYTF
cdr3_nt: TGTGCCAGCAGCCCAGGAGAGGGTTGGTACTATGGCTACACCTTC

d_call: .
cdr3_length: 15
v_call: TRBV4-3
j_call: TRBJ2-1
clone_size: .
cdr3_aa: CASSRDWGFYNEQFF
cdr3_nt: TGCGCCAGCAGTCGGGACTGGGGATTCTACAATGAGCAGTTCTTC

d_call: TRBD2
cdr3_length: 15
v_call: TRBV2
j_call: TRBJ2-3
clone_size: .
cdr3_aa: CASSARLAVGDTQYF
cdr3_nt: TGTGCCAGCAGTGCTCGACTAGCGGTGGGAGATACGCAGTATTTT

d_call: .
cdr3_length: 14
v_call: TRBV6-1
j_call: TRBJ2-7
clone_size: .
cdr3_aa: CASSETGMIYEQYF
cdr3_nt: TGTGCCAGCAGTGAAACAGGGATGATCTACGAGCAGTACTTC

d_call: .
cdr3_length: 13
v_call: TRBV27
j_call: TRBJ1-2
clone_size: .
cdr3_aa: CASGSGRGYGYTF
cdr3_nt: TGTGCCAGCGGATCTGGGAGAGGCTATGGCTACACCTTC

d_call: .
cdr3_length: 13
v_call: TRBV30
j_call: TRBJ2-6
clone_size: .
cdr3_aa: CARGGSGANVLTF
cdr3_nt: TGTGCCCGGGGAGGCTCTGGGGCCAACGTCCTGACTTTC

d_call: .
cdr3_length: 16
v_call: TRBV6-1
j_call: TRBJ1-3
clone_size: .
cdr3_aa: CASSEFLPGGVNTIYF
cdr3_nt: TGTGCCAGCAGTGAATTCCTACCCGGTGGGGTGAACACCATATATTTT

d_call: .
cdr3_length: 14
v_call: TRBV4-1
j_call: TRBJ1-2
clone_size: .
cdr3_aa: CASSQMTKLVGYTF
cdr3_nt: TGCGCCAGCAGCCAGATGACAAAGCTCGTTGGCTACACCTTC

d_call: .
cdr3_length: 15
v_call: TRBV5-1
j_call: TRBJ2-2
clone_size: .
cdr3_aa: CASSLPTPNTGELFF
cdr3_nt: TGCGCCAGCAGCTTACCAACTCCGAACACCGGGGAGCTGTTTTTT

d_call: .
cdr3_length: 14
v_call: TRBV27
j_call: TRBJ1-1
clone_size: .
cdr3_aa: CASNLQGRNTEAFF
cdr3_nt: TGTGCCAGCAACCTACAGGGTAGGAACACTGAAGCTTTCTTT

d_call: TRBD1
cdr3_length: 12
v_call: TRBV5-8
j_call: TRBJ2-3
clone_size: .
cdr3_aa: CAGDRGTDTQYF
cdr3_nt: TGTGCCGGGGACAGAGGCACAGATACGCAGTATTTT

d_call: .
cdr3_length: 12
v_call: TRBV15
j_call: TRBJ1-2
clone_size: once
cdr3_aa: CATAKPNYGYTF
cdr3_nt: TGTGCCACCGCTAAACCTAACTATGGCTACACCTTC

d_call: TRBD1
cdr3_length: 14
v_call: TRBV28
j_call: TRBJ1-1
clone_size: .
cdr3_aa: CASREQGLNTEAFF
cdr3_nt: TGTGCCAGCAGGGAACAGGGGTTGAACACTGAAGCTTTCTTT

d_call: .
cdr3_length: 19
v_call: TRBV7-9
j_call: TRBJ2-7
clone_size: .
cdr3_aa: CASSLVPLSGHLMGYEQYF
cdr3_nt: TGTGCCAGCAGCTTAGTTCCCCTGTCCGGACACCTCATGGGATACGAGCAGTACTTC

d_call: .
cdr3_length: 14
v_call: TRBV7-6
j_call: TRBJ1-1
clone_size: few
cdr3_aa: CASSLGVRDTEAFF
cdr3_nt: TGTGCCAGCAGCTTAGGGGTCCGGGACACTGAAGCTTTCTTT

d_call: .
cdr3_length: 14
v_call: TRBV5-8
j_call: TRBJ2-7
clone_size: .
cdr3_aa: CASSLVSRRYEQYF
cdr3_nt: TGTGCCAGCAGCTTGGTCTCCCGCCGCTACGAGCAGTACTTC

d_call: .
cdr3_length: 15
v_call: TRBV14
j_call: TRBJ2-3
clone_size: .
cdr3_aa: CASSRGDYGTDTQYF
cdr3_nt: TGTGCCAGCAGCCGGGGTGACTATGGCACAGATACGCAGTATTTT

d_call: .
cdr3_length: 14
v_call: TRBV7-2
j_call: TRBJ2-2
clone_size: .
cdr3_aa: CASSFLRGTGELFF
cdr3_nt: TGTGCCAGCAGCTTCCTTAGGGGCACCGGGGAGCTGTTTTTT

d_call: .
cdr3_length: 13
v_call: TRBV5-1
j_call: TRBJ2-5
clone_size: .
cdr3_aa: CASSSGSFETQYF
cdr3_nt: TGCGCCAGCAGCTCGGGGAGTTTTGAGACCCAGTACTTC

d_call: .
cdr3_length: 13
v_call: TRBV28
j_call: TRBJ1-5
clone_size: .
cdr3_aa: CASSVLGPQPQHF
cdr3_nt: TGTGCCAGCTCAGTCCTTGGACCCCAGCCCCAGCATTTT

d_call: TRBD2
cdr3_length: 15
v_call: TRBV27
j_call: TRBJ2-2
clone_size: .
cdr3_aa: CASSPGTSSTGELFF
cdr3_nt: TGTGCCAGCAGTCCGGGGACTAGCAGCACCGGGGAGCTGTTTTTT

d_call: TRBD2
cdr3_length: 17
v_call: TRBV4-2
j_call: TRBJ2-2
clone_size: .
cdr3_aa: CASSPRASGDDTGELFF
cdr3_nt: TGTGCCAGCAGCCCACGGGCTAGCGGGGATGACACCGGGGAGCTGTTTTTT

d_call: .
cdr3_length: 13
v_call: TRBV7-9
j_call: TRBJ2-1
clone_size: .
cdr3_aa: CASSLYLRTGQFF
cdr3_nt: TGTGCCAGCAGCTTATATCTTAGGACCGGGCAGTTCTTC

d_call: .
cdr3_length: 13
v_call: TRBV25-1
j_call: TRBJ2-2
clone_size: .
cdr3_aa: CASRGWGVGELFF
cdr3_nt: TGTGCCAGCAGAGGATGGGGGGTCGGGGAGCTGTTTTTT

d_call: .
cdr3_length: 13
v_call: TRBV9
j_call: TRBJ1-2
clone_size: .
cdr3_aa: CASNQADRDGYTF
cdr3_nt: TGTGCCAGCAACCAAGCGGACAGAGATGGCTACACCTTC

d_call: .
cdr3_length: 12
v_call: TRBV6-1
j_call: TRBJ2-7
clone_size: few
cdr3_aa: CASARDSYEQYF
cdr3_nt: TGTGCCAGCGCCAGGGACTCCTACGAGCAGTACTTC

d_call: TRBD2
cdr3_length: 15
v_call: TRBV19
j_call: TRBJ2-1
clone_size: once
cdr3_aa: CASRPSGGAYNEQFF
cdr3_nt: TGTGCCAGTAGACCTAGCGGGGGAGCCTACAATGAGCAGTTCTTC

d_call: .
cdr3_length: 15
v_call: TRBV30
j_call: TRBJ2-7
clone_size: .
cdr3_aa: CAWSDGVGPVYEQYF
cdr3_nt: TGTGCCTGGAGCGACGGAGTGGGGCCCGTCTACGAGCAGTACTTC

d_call: TRBD1
cdr3_length: 15
v_call: TRBV2
j_call: TRBJ2-3
clone_size: .
cdr3_aa: CASSDWDSQLYTQYF
cdr3_nt: TGTGCCAGCAGTGATTGGGACAGTCAGTTGTATACGCAGTATTTT

d_call: .
cdr3_length: 14
v_call: TRBV30
j_call: TRBJ1-5
clone_size: few
cdr3_aa: CAWSATPKSKSQHF
cdr3_nt: TGTGCCTGGAGCGCCACCCCGAAAAGTAAGTCCCAGCATTTT

d_call: TRBD2
cdr3_length: 17
v_call: TRBV9
j_call: TRBJ2-3
clone_size: .
cdr3_aa: CASSVEASGPNTDTQYF
cdr3_nt: TGTGCCAGCAGCGTAGAGGCTAGCGGCCCAAACACAGATACGCAGTATTTT

d_call: TRBD1
cdr3_length: 13
v_call: TRBV7-3
j_call: TRBJ1-2
clone_size: .
cdr3_aa: CASSSTGDGGYTF
cdr3_nt: TGTGCCAGCAGCTCGACAGGGGACGGCGGCTACACCTTC

d_call: TRBD1
cdr3_length: 14
v_call: TRBV5-1
j_call: TRBJ2-2
clone_size: .
cdr3_aa: CASSGDRGTGELFF
cdr3_nt: TGCGCCAGCAGCGGGGACAGGGGCACCGGGGAGCTGTTTTTT

d_call: .
cdr3_length: 18
v_call: TRBV5-6
j_call: TRBJ2-5
clone_size: .
cdr3_aa: CASSFSGERAGFGETQYF
cdr3_nt: TGTGCCAGCAGCTTTTCAGGGGAGCGTGCCGGATTTGGGGAGACCCAGTACTTC

d_call: .
cdr3_length: 14
v_call: TRBV11-2
j_call: TRBJ1-1
clone_size: .
cdr3_aa: CASSHWTENTEAFF
cdr3_nt: TGTGCCAGCAGTCATTGGACAGAGAACACTGAAGCTTTCTTT

d_call: .
cdr3_length: 15
v_call: TRBV19
j_call: TRBJ2-3
clone_size: .
cdr3_aa: CASASWGNGTDTQYF
cdr3_nt: TGTGCCAGCGCCAGTTGGGGAAATGGCACAGATACGCAGTATTTT

d_call: .
cdr3_length: 16
v_call: TRBV27
j_call: TRBJ1-5
clone_size: few
cdr3_aa: CASRLAGARSNQPQHF
cdr3_nt: TGTGCCAGCAGGTTGGCTGGGGCAAGGAGCAATCAGCCCCAGCATTTT

d_call: .
cdr3_length: 10
v_call: TRBV29-1
j_call: TRBJ1-1
clone_size: few
cdr3_aa: CSVERPRAFF
cdr3_nt: TGCAGCGTTGAAAGACCACGGGCTTTCTTT